This T cell receptor (beta chain) was sequenced in a study of blood T cells in healthy people across ages. RNA extraction gave at least 5 micrograms of total RNA per sample. A few counts support this clonotype. Its antigen is undetermined. Overall study findings and caveats: PBMCs left unsorted prevented a conclusive naive versus antigen-experienced comparison. Possibly, changes in expanded clonotypes were confounded because donor CMV status was unknown.

Next came a second PCR, run for roughly 7 to 12 cycles, which used a sample-barcoded 5' primer along with a J-beta primer mix. Each cDNA molecule was tagged by a template-switch adaptor that had 12 random nucleotides. TCRdb re-called the 5' RACE reads through MiXCR, storing one row per CDR3 protein. The data hold just under 900,000 distinct CDR3 sequences, with around 30% observed a single time. Trimming took 8 bases from V and 4 from J, leaving 11 bases between them. Germline CDR1 SGHTA, CDR2 FQGNSA. The CDR3 totals 12 residues. The sequence was obtained from a woman of 80 years or more in good health. The sequenced material came from blood. The V gene is TRBV7-2, the J gene TRBJ1-1, with D tentatively TRBD1 (6 bases). The CDR3 loop is CASGGGGTEAFF. CDR3 coding DNA: TGTGCCAGCGGAGGGGGGGGCACTGAAGCTTTCTTT.